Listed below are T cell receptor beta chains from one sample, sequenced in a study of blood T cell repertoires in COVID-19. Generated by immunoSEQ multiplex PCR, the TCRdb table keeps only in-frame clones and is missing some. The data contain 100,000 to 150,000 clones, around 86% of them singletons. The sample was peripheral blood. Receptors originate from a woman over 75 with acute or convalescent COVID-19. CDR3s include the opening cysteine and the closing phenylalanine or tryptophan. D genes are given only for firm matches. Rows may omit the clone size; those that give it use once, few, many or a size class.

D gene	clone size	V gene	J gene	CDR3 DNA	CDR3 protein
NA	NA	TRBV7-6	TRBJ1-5	TGTGCCAGCAGCCCAGGAGGAAATCAGCCCCAGCATTTT	CASSPGGNQPQHF
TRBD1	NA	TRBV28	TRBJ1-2	TGTGCCAGCAGACCGACAGGGGGCGGCTATGGCTACACCTTC	CASRPTGGGYGYTF
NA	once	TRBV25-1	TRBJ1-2	TGTGCCAGCAGTGAGACAGTTGGTAACTATGGCTACACCTTC	CASSETVGNYGYTF
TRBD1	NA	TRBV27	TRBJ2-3	TGTGCCAGCGCCAGACCGGGACAGGGGGCAGATACGCAGTATTTT	CASARPGQGADTQYF
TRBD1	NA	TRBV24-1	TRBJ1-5	TGTGCCACCAGTGATTCGGGACAGGGCCGCTATAGCAATCAGCCCCAGCATTTT	CATSDSGQGRYSNQPQHF
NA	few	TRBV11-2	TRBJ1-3	TGTGCCAGCAGCTTAGCGGGAGTAGTTCGATCTGGAAACACCATATATTTT	CASSLAGVVRSGNTIYF
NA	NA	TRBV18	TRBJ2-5	TGTGCCAGCTCACCACCGAAGGGGCTTTTGGAGACCCAGTACTTC	CASSPPKGLLETQYF
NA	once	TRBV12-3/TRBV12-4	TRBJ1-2	TGTGCCAGCTCACAGGGTGACGGCTATGGCTACACCTTC	CASSQGDGYGYTF
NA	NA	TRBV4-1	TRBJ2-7	TGCGCCAGCAGCCACCTTGGCCCCACCTACGAGCAGTACTTC	CASSHLGPTYEQYF
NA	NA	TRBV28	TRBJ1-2	TGTGCCAGCAGTTTAACTTTCTTCTCTATTCGCCACCCTTACCGGGGCTACACCTTC	CASSLTFFSIRHPYRGYTF
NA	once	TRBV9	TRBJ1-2	TGTGCCAGCAGCTCGACAGTCGACTATGGCTACACCTTC	CASSSTVDYGYTF
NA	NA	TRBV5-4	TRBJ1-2	TGTGCCAGCAGCTCCGATCCTCCGGGGGTCGATGGCTACACCTTC	CASSSDPPGVDGYTF
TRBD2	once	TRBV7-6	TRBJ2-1	TGTGCCAGCTCGATGGCGGCGGGGGGGCAGGGCGAGCAGTTCTTC	CASSMAAGGQGEQFF
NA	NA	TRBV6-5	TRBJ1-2	TGTGCCAGCAGTCCACTCCCGGGAGGCTACACCTTC	CASSPLPGGYTF
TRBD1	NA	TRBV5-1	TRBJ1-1	TGCGCCAGCAGCCGAAACAGGGGCCAACTGAACACTGAAGCTTTCTTT	CASSRNRGQLNTEAFF
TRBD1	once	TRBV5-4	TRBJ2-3	TGTGCCAGCAGCCGATCGGGACAGAGCACAGATACGCAGTATTTT	CASSRSGQSTDTQYF
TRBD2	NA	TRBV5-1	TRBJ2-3	TGCGCCAGCAGCTTACTAGCGGGGGGGCCTGGAGATACGCAGTATTTT	CASSLLAGGPGDTQYF
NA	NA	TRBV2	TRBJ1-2	TGTGCCAGCAGTGACGAAGGGGGACAAGTCTATGGCTACACCTTC	CASSDEGGQVYGYTF
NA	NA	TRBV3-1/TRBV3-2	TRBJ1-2	TGTGCCAGCAGCCCTGTAGGGACACCTAAAGCTAACTATGGCTACACCTTC	CASSPVGTPKANYGYTF
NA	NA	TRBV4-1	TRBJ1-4	TGCGCCAGCAGCCAAGGGACAGCCAATACTGAAAAACTGTTTTTT	CASSQGTANTEKLFF
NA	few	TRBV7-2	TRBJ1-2	TGTGCCAGCAGCCCTAAGACAATTAATGGCTACACCTTC	CASSPKTINGYTF
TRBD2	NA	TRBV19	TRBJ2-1	TGTGCCAGTAGTACTAGCGGGGTTTACAATGAGCAGTTCTTC	CASSTSGVYNEQFF
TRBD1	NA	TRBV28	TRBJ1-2	TGTGCCAGCAGGATTAGGACAGGCTATGGCTACACCTTC	CASRIRTGYGYTF
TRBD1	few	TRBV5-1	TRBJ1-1	TGCGCCAGCAGCTTGATGACAGGGGTGAACACTGAAGCTTTCTTT	CASSLMTGVNTEAFF